This T cell receptor beta chain comes out of a study of CD8+ T cells in alopecia areata. CDR1 is SQVTM, CDR2 ANQGSEA, per germline. This CDR3 region has 13 residues. V was cut by 3 bases and J by 4 bases, with 10 bases left in between. This clone has a handful of counts. cDNA reverse transcribed from extracted RNA served as the sequencing template. The repertoire was sequenced with immunoSEQ multiplex PCR; TCRdb's copy has only in-frame clones and lacks some. The data contain tens of thousands of clones, 40% to 50% of them singletons. Sequencing input: NKG2D-low CD8+ T cells sorted from blood. The source is a human donor with alopecia areata. The rearrangement joins TRBV29-1 to TRBJ2-1; D possibly corresponds to TRBD1 (5 bases). CDR3 in amino acids: CSVDGQGYNEQFF. DNA for the CDR3: TGCAGCGTTGATGGGCAGGGTTACAATGAGCAGTTCTTC.